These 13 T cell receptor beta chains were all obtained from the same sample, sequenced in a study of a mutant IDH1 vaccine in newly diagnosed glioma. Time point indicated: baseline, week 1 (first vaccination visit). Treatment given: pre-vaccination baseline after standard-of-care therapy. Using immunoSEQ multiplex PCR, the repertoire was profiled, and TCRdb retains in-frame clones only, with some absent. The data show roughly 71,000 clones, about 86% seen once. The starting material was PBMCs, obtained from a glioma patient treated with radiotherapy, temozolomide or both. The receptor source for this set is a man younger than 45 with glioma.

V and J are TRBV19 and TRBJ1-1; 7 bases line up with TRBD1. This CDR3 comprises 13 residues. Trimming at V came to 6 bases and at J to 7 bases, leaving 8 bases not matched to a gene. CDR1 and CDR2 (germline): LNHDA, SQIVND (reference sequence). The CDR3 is CASRTQGGGEAFF. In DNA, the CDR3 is TGTGCCAGTAGGACCCAGGGGGGTGGTGAAGCTTTCTTT. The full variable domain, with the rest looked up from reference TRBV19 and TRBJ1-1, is DGGITQSPKYLFRKEGQNVTLSCEQNLNHDAMYWYRQDPGQGLRLIYYSQIVNDFQKGDIAEGYSVSREKKESFPLTVTSAQKNPTAFYLCASRTQGGGEAFFGQGTRLTVV.

The CDR3 nucleotides read TGTGCCAGTAGTGGAACAGGGACGTCGGAGACCCAGTACTTC. It is translated as CASSGTGTSETQYF. The V call is TRBV19, the J call TRBJ2-5; the D gene is possibly TRBD1 (6 bases). The CDR3 loop spans 14 amino acids. Trimming stripped 5 bases from V and 5 bases from J, with 15 bases between. Looked up from germline, CDR1 is LNHDA and CDR2 is SQIVND (reference sequence).

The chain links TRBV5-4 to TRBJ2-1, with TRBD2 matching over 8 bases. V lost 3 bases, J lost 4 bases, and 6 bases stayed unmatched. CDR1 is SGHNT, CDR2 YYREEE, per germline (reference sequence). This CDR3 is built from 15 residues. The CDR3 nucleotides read TGTGCCAGCAGCTACGAGCGGGGGCGATACAATGAGCAGTTCTTC. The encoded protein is CASSYERGRYNEQFF.

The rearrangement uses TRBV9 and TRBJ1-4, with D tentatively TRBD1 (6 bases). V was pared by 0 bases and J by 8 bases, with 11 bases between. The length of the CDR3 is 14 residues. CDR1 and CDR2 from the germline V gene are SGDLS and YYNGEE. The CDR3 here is CASSVGGGTEKLFF. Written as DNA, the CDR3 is TGTGCCAGCAGCGTAGGGGGGGGCACGGAAAAACTGTTTTTT.

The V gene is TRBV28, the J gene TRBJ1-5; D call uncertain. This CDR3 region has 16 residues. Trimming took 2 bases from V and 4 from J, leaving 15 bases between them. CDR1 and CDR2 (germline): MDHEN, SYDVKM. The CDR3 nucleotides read TGTGCCAGCAGTTTAGGCTACGGGAGAGGGAATCAGCCCCAGCATTTT. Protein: CASSLGYGRGNQPQHF.

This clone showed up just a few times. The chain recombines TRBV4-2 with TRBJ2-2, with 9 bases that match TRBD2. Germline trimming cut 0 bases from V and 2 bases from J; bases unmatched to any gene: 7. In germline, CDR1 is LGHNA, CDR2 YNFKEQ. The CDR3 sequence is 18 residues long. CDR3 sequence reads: CASSQDVAGGPNTGELFF. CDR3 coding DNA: TGTGCCAGCAGCCAAGATGTGGCGGGGGGGCCTAACACCGGGGAGCTGTTTTTT.

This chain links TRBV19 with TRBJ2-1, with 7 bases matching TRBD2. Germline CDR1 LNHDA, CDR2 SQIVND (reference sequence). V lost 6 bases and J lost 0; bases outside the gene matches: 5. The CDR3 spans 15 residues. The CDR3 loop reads CASSMGGSSYNEQFF. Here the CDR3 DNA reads TGTGCCAGTAGCATGGGAGGGAGCTCCTACAATGAGCAGTTCTTC.

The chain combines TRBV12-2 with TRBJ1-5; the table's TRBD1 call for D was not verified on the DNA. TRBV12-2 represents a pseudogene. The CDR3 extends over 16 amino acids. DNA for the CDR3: TGTGCAAGTCGCTTAGGTGTAAGGGGGTGGAATCAGCCCCAGCATTTT. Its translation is CASRLGVRGWNQPQHF.

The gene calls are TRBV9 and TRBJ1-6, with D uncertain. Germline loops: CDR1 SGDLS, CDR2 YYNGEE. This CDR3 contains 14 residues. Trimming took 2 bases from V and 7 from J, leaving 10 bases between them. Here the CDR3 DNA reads TGTGCCAGCAGCGTTGCAGCTGAGAATTCACCCCTCCACTTT. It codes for CASSVAAENSPLHF.

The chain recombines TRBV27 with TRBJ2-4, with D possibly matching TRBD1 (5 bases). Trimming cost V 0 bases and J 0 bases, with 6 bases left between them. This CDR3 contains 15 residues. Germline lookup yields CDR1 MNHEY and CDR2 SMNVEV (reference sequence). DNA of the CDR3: TGTGCCAGCAGTTTATCAGGGGTAGCCAAAAACATTCAGTACTTC. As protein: CASSLSGVAKNIQYF.

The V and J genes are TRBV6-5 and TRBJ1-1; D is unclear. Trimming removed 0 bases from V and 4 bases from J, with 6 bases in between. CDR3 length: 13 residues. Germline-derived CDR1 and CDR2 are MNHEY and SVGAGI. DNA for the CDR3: TGTGCCAGCAGTTACTCACGGGTCACTGAAGCTTTCTTT. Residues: CASSYSRVTEAFF.

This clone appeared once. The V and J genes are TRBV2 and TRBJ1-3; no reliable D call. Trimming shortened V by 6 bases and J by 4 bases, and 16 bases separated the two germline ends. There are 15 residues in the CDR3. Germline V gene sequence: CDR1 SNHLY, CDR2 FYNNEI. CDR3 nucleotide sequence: TGTGCCAGCAGCCCAGACTCCCTATTCGGAAACACCATATATTTT. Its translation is CASSPDSLFGNTIYF.

CDR3 protein: CASSPDRDVHQPQHF. The CDR3 DNA follows: TGTGCCAGCAGTCCCGACAGGGACGTCCATCAGCCCCAGCATTTT. This sequence joins TRBV6-5 and TRBJ1-5; 7 positions agree with TRBD1. The CDR3 sequence is 15 residues long. V gave up 5 bases and J gave up 5 bases; unmatched junction bases: 9. Germline values: CDR1 MNHEY, CDR2 SVGAGI.